This record covers a single T cell receptor beta chain. As originally analysed: By means of reference gene primer amplification, nucleated cell counts were estimated. Repertoires were generated with immunoSEQ multiplex PCR, while TCRdb's copy carries only in-frame clones and drops some. V, J and clone size were drawn from that table, and D and trimming were deduced from the DNA. Of a few hundred thousand clones in the sample, about 88% were seen once. The CDR3 totals 14 residues. Germline lookup yields CDR1 MNHEY and CDR2 SMNVEV (reference sequence). Trimming took off 6 bases at V and 4 bases at J, with 15 bases between the two ends. The data derive from a study of blood T cell repertoires in COVID-19. Study as a whole: The origin of the acute and convalescent COVID-19 samples was the United States, Italy and Spain. T cells, B-cell-depleted T cells, or PBMCs provided the cDNA or gDNA that served as material.

The sequenced material came from peripheral blood. The TCR originated in a man between 18 and 29 years old with active or convalescent COVID-19. The chain carries TRBV27 and TRBJ2-5; D perhaps matches TRBD2 (6 bases). CDR3 in amino acids: CASSPRDSRETQYF. The CDR3 coding sequence is TGTGCCAGCAGCCCCCGGGACTCCAGAGAGACCCAGTACTTC.